These 25 T cell receptor beta chains share one sample of origin, sequenced in a study of blood T cell repertoires in COVID-19. Only in-frame clones appear in the TCRdb table, and some are missing; sequencing was by immunoSEQ multiplex PCR. This table has around 140,000 clones, roughly 89% appearing once. Specimen: peripheral blood. Source of these receptors: a woman aged 45-65 years with active or convalescent COVID-19.

The chain employs TRBV30 and TRBJ1-1; 9 bases map to TRBD1. Per the germline V gene, CDR1 is GTSNPN and CDR2 is SVGIG (reference sequence). V lost 5 bases to trimming and J lost 5 bases; unmatched junction nucleotides: 6. This CDR3 comprises 13 residues. CDR3 in amino acids: CAWARDRVTEAFF. The CDR3, as DNA: TGTGCCTGGGCCCGGGACAGGGTGACTGAAGCTTTCTTT.

This chain connects TRBV12-1 to TRBJ2-5; no check of the table's D call, TRBD2, against the DNA was made. TRBV12-1 constitutes a pseudogene. The CDR3 covers 15 residues. The chain's CDR3 is CASSPPGLAGETQYF. CDR3 DNA: TGTGCCAGCAGCCCTCCGGGACTAGCGGGAGAGACCCAGTACTTC.

This chain joins TRBV28 and TRBJ1-5, with D hard to call. V lost 8 bases and J lost 4, with 9 bases in between. CDR3 length equals 12 residues. Germline V lookup: CDR1 MDHEN, CDR2 SYDVKM. The CDR3 sequence is CASGVPNQPQHF. The CDR3 DNA sequence: TGTGCCAGCGGAGTCCCAAATCAGCCCCAGCATTTT.

The chain uses TRBV14 and TRBJ1-2; 7 bases line up with TRBD1. Germline V gives CDR1 SGHDN, CDR2 FVKESK. Losses at the gene ends were 6 bases for V and 6 bases for J; bases not matched to a gene: 10. This CDR3 region has 14 residues. CDR3 amino acids: CASSHLTGRDGYTF. CDR3 coding DNA: TGTGCCAGCAGTCACCTGACAGGGAGAGATGGCTACACCTTC.

The rearrangement links TRBV7-2 to TRBJ1-2; D ambiguous. CDR3 size: 13 residues. V lost 5 bases to trimming and J lost 7 bases, with 14 bases between them. CDR1 and CDR2 from the germline V gene are SGHTA and FQGNSA. The DNA for the CDR3 is TGTGCCAGCAGCCGTCGGAGGGTATCTGGCTACACCTTC. Its protein is CASSRRRVSGYTF.

V and J are TRBV5-1 and TRBJ2-7; 10 nucleotides agree with TRBD2. The V and J ends lost 0 bases and 6 bases, in that order; junction bases with no gene match: 6. CDR3 length: 15 residues. The germline V gene has CDR1 SGHRS and CDR2 YFSETQ. The CDR3 nucleotides are TGCGCCAGCAGCTTGGCGGTGGGACTAGCGAGCGAGCAGTACTTC. It translates to CASSLAVGLASEQYF.

The V gene is TRBV7-8, the J gene TRBJ1-5; D gene unclear. Looked up from germline, CDR1 is SGHVS and CDR2 is FQNEAQ. The ends were cut back, 5 bases at V and 4 bases at J, with 18 bases in the middle. The CDR3 length is 16 residues. CDR3 bases: TGTGCCAGCAGCCTTGTGGAGGGCGCTACTAATCAGCCCCAGCATTTT. Its protein is CASSLVEGATNQPQHF.

V gene TRBV3-1 (or the pseudogene TRBV3-2) combines with J gene TRBJ2-2, with 9 bases identical to TRBD2. Trimming took 4 bases from V and 7 from J; bases not matched to a gene: 7. Germline-derived CDR1 and CDR2 are LGHDT and YNNKEL (reference sequence). The CDR3 totals 15 residues. The CDR3 loop is CASSLAGGPYGELFF. The DNA for the CDR3 is TGTGCCAGCAGCCTGGCGGGGGGGCCTTACGGGGAGCTGTTTTTT.

The chain couples TRBV27 to TRBJ2-2; TRBD1 agrees at 9 bases. The CDR3 spans 15 residues. V was pared by 7 bases and J by 5 bases, with 8 bases of the junction left unmatched. Germline values: CDR1 MNHEY, CDR2 SMNVEV (reference sequence). CDR3: CASTPTGGRTGELFF. The CDR3 coding sequence is TGTGCCAGCACCCCGACAGGGGGGAGGACCGGGGAGCTGTTTTTT.

V gene TRBV14 combines with J gene TRBJ2-1; 7 nucleotides match TRBD2. Germline V lookup: CDR1 SGHDN, CDR2 FVKESK. Unmatched junction bases numbered 10, after V lost 4 bases and J lost 7 bases. The CDR3 runs to 15 residues. CDR3 bases: TGTGCCAGCAGCCGACCAGCGGGAACGTCTAATGAGCAGTTCTTC. This translates into CASSRPAGTSNEQFF.

This clone was found once. V and J are TRBV19 and TRBJ1-1; TRBD1 matches 7 bases. The CDR3 is 17 amino acids. V dropped 10 bases and J dropped 2; count of bases not matched to a gene: 19. Germline CDR1 is LNHDA and CDR2 is SQIVND (reference sequence). The DNA for the CDR3 is TGTGCCACCACCACGGGGGCCTACAGGGGTAGAAACACTGAAGCTTTCTTT. Translation gives CATTTGAYRGRNTEAFF. The full variable domain, with the rest looked up from reference TRBV19 and TRBJ1-1, is DGGITQSPKYLFRKEGQNVTLSCEQNLNHDAMYWYRQDPGQGLRLIYYSQIVNDFQKGDIAEGYSVSREKKESFPLTVTSAQKNPTAFYLCATTTGAYRGRNTEAFFGQGTRLTVV.

This clone was counted once. The gene calls are TRBV18 and TRBJ2-7; D is possibly TRBD1 (6 bases). This CDR3 contains 14 residues. In germline, CDR1 is KGHSH, CDR2 LQKENI. Deletions cut 0 bases from V and 6 bases from J, with 12 bases between. In nucleotides, the CDR3 is TGTGCCAGCTCACCACCTGGGACATTGGCCGAGCAGTACTTC. Its protein is CASSPPGTLAEQYF.

V is TRBV7-9 and J is TRBJ1-1; D gene ambiguous. The CDR3 is made up of 14 amino acids. Germline V lookup: CDR1 SEHNR, CDR2 FQNEAQ (reference sequence). V dropped 4 bases and J dropped 1 base, with 10 bases sitting between them. The CDR3 nucleotides are TGTGCCAGCAGCTACCAGACGGGGAACACTGAAGCTTTCTTT. Translation: CASSYQTGNTEAFF.

V and J are TRBV5-1 and TRBJ1-2; D is ambiguous. Deletions cut 5 bases from V and 2 bases from J, with 10 bases between. CDR1 is SGHRS and CDR2 is YFSETQ in the germline V gene. This CDR3 spans 13 amino acids. CDR3 loop: CASRLTENYGYTF. The CDR3, as DNA: TGCGCCAGCAGGCTAACAGAGAACTATGGCTACACCTTC.

A word on this clone: This sample also contains other DNA sequences that code for the same CDR3. The chain combines TRBV18 with TRBJ2-5; D might be TRBD2 (6 bases). The CDR3 is 12 residues long. V was shortened by 6 bases and J by 3 bases, with 8 bases between the two germline ends. CDR1 and CDR2 from the germline V gene are KGHSH and LQKENI. The CDR3 region has the DNA TGTGCCAGCTCCCCGGGGGAAGAGACCCAGTACTTC. Translating it yields CASSPGEETQYF.

The V and J genes are TRBV30 and TRBJ1-2, with D possibly matching TRBD1 (5 bases). This CDR3 has 12 residues. CDR1 GTSNPN and CDR2 SVGIG come from the germline V gene (reference sequence). Trimming took off 5 bases at V and 6 bases at J, with 13 bases between the two ends. Here the CDR3 reads CAWDRQGHGYTF. CDR3 DNA: TGTGCCTGGGACCGCCAGGGCCATGGCTACACCTTC. Based on the CDR3 plus reference TRBV30 and TRBJ1-2, the full variable domain is SQTIHQWPATLVQPVGSPLSLECTVEGTSNPNLYWYRQAAGRGLQLLFYSVGIGQISSEVPQNLSASRPQDRQFILSSKKLLLSDSGFYLCAWDRQGHGYTFGSGTRLTVV.

V and J are TRBV4-1 and TRBJ1-1, with no clear D. Trimming removed 0 bases at V and 0 bases at J, with 5 bases between. This CDR3 region has 14 residues. Germline CDR1 MGHRA, CDR2 YSYEKL. As DNA, the CDR3 is TGCGCCAGCAGCCAAGATCGTTTGAACACTGAAGCTTTCTTT. Translated: CASSQDRLNTEAFF.

This clone was picked up a small number of times. This chain links TRBV4-1 with TRBJ2-1; TRBD2 aligns across 11 bases. Germline trimming cut 0 bases from V and 9 bases from J; bases unmatched to any gene: 13. Germline CDR1 reads MGHRA; CDR2 reads YSYEKL. CDR3 size: 18 residues. CDR3: CASSQDLFGLAGGGEQFF. CDR3 DNA sequence: TGCGCCAGCAGCCAAGATTTGTTTGGGCTAGCGGGAGGCGGTGAGCAGTTCTTC.

This rearrangement joins TRBV9 to TRBJ1-2; 7 bases line up with TRBD1. In germline, CDR1 is SGDLS, CDR2 YYNGEE. J was trimmed by 5 bases and V by 4 bases; bases with no gene match: 11. This CDR3 has 15 residues. The CDR3 nucleotides read TGTGCCAGCAGCTCATCGACAGGGCCGCCTTATGGCTACACCTTC. This codes for CASSSSTGPPYGYTF.

The table lists this clone with many counts. Here the CDR3 reads CASSLSAGAGETQYF. The CDR3 DNA reads TGTGCCAGCAGTTTATCGGCGGGAGCGGGTGAGACCCAGTACTTC. V gene TRBV28 combines with J gene TRBJ2-5, with 7 bases aligning to TRBD2. Germline CDR1 is MDHEN and CDR2 is SYDVKM. The CDR3 is 15 residues long. V shed 1 base and J 5 bases; nucleotides not matched to a gene: 7.

This clone was seen a single time. The V call is TRBV28, the J call TRBJ1-2; tentatively, D is TRBD1 (5 bases). Germline-derived CDR1 and CDR2 are MDHEN and SYDVKM. The CDR3 spans 14 residues. The V and J ends lost 4 bases and 3 bases respectively, with 12 bases between them. The CDR3 DNA reads as TGTGCCAGCAGTTCTGGGGGAGGAGACTATGGCTACACCTTC. This translates into CASSSGGGDYGYTF.

V and J are TRBV2 and TRBJ1-3; TRBD1 matches at 8 bases. The CDR3 runs to 14 residues. Unmatched junction bases numbered 3, after V lost 6 bases and J lost 2 bases. Germline V gene lookup returns CDR1 SNHLY and CDR2 FYNNEI. The CDR3 DNA reads TGTGCCAGCAGACAACAGGGGGCTGGAAACACCATATATTTT. This gives the protein CASRQQGAGNTIYF.

This clone was seen only a few times. This rearrangement joins TRBV29-1 to TRBJ1-1, with 9 bases identical to TRBD1. The CDR3 consists of 14 residues. Germline CDR1 reads SQVTM; CDR2 reads ANQGSEA. With 6 bases clipped from V and 3 bases from J, the junction kept 8 bases outside the gene matches. CDR3 loop: CSVNKGQGHTEAFF. CDR3 nucleotides: TGCAGCGTAAACAAGGGACAGGGCCACACTGAAGCTTTCTTT.

There are a few counts of this clone. The chain employs TRBV6-5 and TRBJ2-2; the D gene is possibly TRBD1 (6 bases). The CDR3 runs 14 residues. V was trimmed by 6 bases and J by 4 bases, leaving 12 bases between them. Per germline, CDR1 MNHEY and CDR2 SVGAGI. CDR3 residues: CASRDQGFTGELFF. The CDR3 nucleotides are TGTGCCAGCAGAGACCAGGGGTTCACCGGGGAGCTGTTTTTT.

The chain has TRBV16 and TRBJ2-2; D is unclear. This CDR3 has 17 residues. The V gene lost 0 bases and the J gene lost 3 bases, with 14 bases spanning the gap. Germline CDR1 KGHSY, CDR2 FQNENV. This CDR3 is CASSQSTAPRYTGELFF. The CDR3 nucleotides are TGTGCCAGCAGCCAATCAACCGCGCCTCGATACACCGGGGAGCTGTTTTTT.